This TCR beta chain was obtained from a study of control samples from healthy donors and cancer patients. V dropped 3 bases and J dropped 3 bases, with 12 bases sitting between them. CDR3 length: 14 amino acids. CDR1 and CDR2 (germline): SGHRS, YFSETQ. TCRdb's table, derived via immunoSEQ multiplex PCR, lists solely in-frame clones and lacks some. Of 150,000 to 200,000 clones listed, about 91% are singletons. The rearrangement uses TRBV5-1 and TRBJ2-5, with a weak D call TRBD1 (6 bases). This receptor was taken from a woman aged 40 to 50 in good health. Material: blood. The CDR3 sequence is CASSWGRAEETQYF. In DNA, the CDR3 is TGCGCCAGCAGCTGGGGGCGGGCCGAAGAGACCCAGTACTTC.